Described below is a single T cell receptor (beta chain) sequence and its context. Antigen: not known. This specimen belongs to a study of T cell responses to AZD1222 COVID-19 vaccine. Background on the study: Timing groups of about 4 and about 12 weeks for second doses were pooled.

The CDR3 length is 17 residues. With V trimmed by 2 bases and J by 1 base, 3 bases remained unmatched. The germline V gene has CDR1 MGHRA and CDR2 YSYEKL. Study outcomes and limitations: Of spike-specific TCRs, nearly half reportedly target regions left unmutated in variants.

This table comes from immunoSEQ multiplex PCR, and its TCRdb copy is limited to in-frame clones, with some not included. The table has around 100,000 clones, roughly 84% seen once. This sequence was found in an adult in good health. The V and J genes are TRBV4-1 and TRBJ2-2; 11 positions match TRBD2. This specimen was peripheral blood, taken on day 0 of AZD1222 vaccination. CDR3 DNA: TGCGCCAGCAGCCAATATCTAGCGGGAGGGAACACCGGGGAGCTGTTTTTT. Translating gives CASSQYLAGGNTGELFF.